This entry lists 25 T cell receptor beta chains sequenced from one sample in a study of vaccination and CD4 T cells after COVID-19. Their antigens remain unidentified. As to treatment: approximately 9-day PBMC culture with coronavirus spike peptide pools or control peptides (ViraFEST assay). Sequence data for DNA of cultured CD4+ T cells were generated by the Oncomine TCR Beta short-read assay. TCRdb reprocessed the PCR reads via MiXCR and lists one record per CDR3 protein. The data show some 26,000 distinct CDR3 sequences, under 70% seen once. The sample here was CD4+ T cells from blood, cultured in vitro, taken after SARS-CoV-2 vaccination. These receptors all stem from a human donor who received a COVID-19 vaccine.

The chain combines TRBV5-6 with TRBJ2-5; 12 bases line up with TRBD2. CDR1 is SGHDT, CDR2 YYEEEE, per germline. Trimming at V came to 9 bases and at J to 5 bases, leaving 11 bases not matched to a gene. The CDR3 extends over 15 amino acids. The CDR3 DNA is TGTGCCACGGGAAAACTAGCGGGGGGAGGGGAGACCCAGTACTTC. Its translation: CATGKLAGGGETQYF.

This clonotype was detected only a few times. The chain is built from TRBV6-1 and TRBJ1-1, with 7 bases aligning to TRBD1. The V gene's germline CDR1 is MNHNS and CDR2 SASEGT. With V trimmed by 6 bases and J by 4 bases, 11 bases remained unmatched. The CDR3 totals 15 residues. CDR3 amino acids: CASSRETGLGTEAFF. CDR3 bases: TGTGCCAGCAGCCGCGAGACAGGGTTGGGCACTGAAGCTTTCTTT.

This chain links TRBV24-1 with TRBJ1-2; D perhaps matches TRBD1 (6 bases). CDR1 and CDR2 from the germline V gene are KGHDR and SFDVKD. The ends were cut back, 3 bases at V and 3 bases at J, with 13 bases in the middle. CDR3 size: 15 residues. The CDR3 DNA reads as TGTGCCACCAGTGATGCCCAGGGGCGGGACTATGGCTACACCTTC. Residues: CATSDAQGRDYGYTF.

The CDR3 sequence: CASREEDTPFYEQYF. In DNA, the CDR3 is TGTGCTAGTAGGGAAGAGGACACGCCGTTCTACGAGCAGTACTTC. The chain recombines TRBV12-5 with TRBJ2-7, with TRBD1 as a possible D gene (5 bases). Germline assignment: CDR1 LGHNT and CDR2 FRNRAP. With 8 bases removed from V and 3 bases from J, the gap between germline ends came to 20 bases. The CDR3 extends over 15 amino acids.

The V call is TRBV30, the J call TRBJ2-5; the match to TRBD2 covers 8 bases. The germline V gene has CDR1 GTSNPN and CDR2 SVGIG (reference sequence). The junction had 6 bases not matched to a gene; V was cut back by 5 bases and J by 4 bases. This CDR3 is 13 amino acids long. This chain's CDR3 is CAWRGGPGETQYF. CDR3 coding DNA: TGTGCCTGGCGGGGGGGCCCCGGAGAGACCCAGTACTTC.

The chain carries TRBV7-2 and TRBJ2-3; D possibly corresponds to TRBD2 (5 bases). The CDR3 spans 15 residues. From germline, CDR1 is SGHTA and CDR2 FQGNSA. The V gene lost 1 base and the J gene lost 2 bases, with 10 bases spanning the gap. The CDR3 DNA follows: TGTGCCAGCAGCTTAGTAGGGCTAGCCACAGATACGCAGTATTTT. Protein product: CASSLVGLATDTQYF.

V gene TRBV12-3 or TRBV12-4 combines with J gene TRBJ1-2, with TRBD1 identical over 7 bases. The V segment lost 3 bases and the J segment 4 bases; nucleotides outside the gene matches: 2. This CDR3 has 13 residues. CDR3 coding DNA: TGTGCCAGCAGTTTGGGACAGCGCTATGGCTACACCTTC. Amino acids: CASSLGQRYGYTF.

This clonotype was observed a few times. The J gene is TRBJ2-3, the V gene TRBV20-1, with TRBD2 matching over 13 bases. The CDR3 totals 13 residues. Germline CDR1 and CDR2: DFQATT and SNEGSKA (reference sequence). After removal of 6 bases from V and 6 bases from J, the junction contained 3 bases not matched to a gene. The CDR3 region has the DNA TGCAGTGCCTTGACTAGCGGGGGGGATACGCAGTATTTT. As protein: CSALTSGGDTQYF.

The chain couples TRBV9 to TRBJ1-1; 7 bases are a match to TRBD1. CDR3 length: 16 residues. The germline V gene has CDR1 SGDLS and CDR2 YYNGEE. Trimming took 0 bases from V and 2 from J; bases not matched to a gene: 7. DNA for the CDR3: TGTGCCAGCAGCGTAGACCCGACAGGGACTAACACTGAAGCTTTCTTT. Amino acids: CASSVDPTGTNTEAFF.

V is TRBV6-1 and J is TRBJ1-5, with TRBD1 identical over 8 bases. The CDR3 has 15 amino acids. V shed 6 bases, J shed 4 bases, and the junction held 8 bases outside the gene matches. Germline assignment: CDR1 MNHNS and CDR2 SASEGT. CDR3 residues: CASSLTTGVNQPQHF. In DNA, the CDR3 is TGTGCCAGCAGCTTAACGACAGGGGTTAATCAGCCCCAGCATTTT.

This clonotype was observed a handful of times. The chain couples TRBV15 to TRBJ1-2; the D gene is possibly TRBD1 (6 bases). V was pared by 5 bases and J by 8 bases, with 18 bases between. The germline CDR1 and CDR2 sequences are LNHNV and YYDKDF (reference sequence). The CDR3 consists of 14 residues. CDR3: CATSPGGGFGGYTF. CDR3 sequence (DNA): TGTGCCACCAGCCCAGGAGGGGGGTTTGGAGGCTACACCTTC.

The DNA of the CDR3 is TGTGCCAGCAGTTTATCGGGGCGCGGCAATTCACCCCTCCACTTT. It is translated as CASSLSGRGNSPLHF. The gene calls are TRBV12-3 or TRBV12-4 and TRBJ1-6; D may be TRBD1 (5 bases). Trimming took off 2 bases at V and 7 bases at J, with 12 bases between the two ends. The CDR3 is 15 amino acids.

The V gene is TRBV19, the J gene TRBJ2-7; possibly TRBD1 for D (6 bases). The germline V gene has CDR1 LNHDA and CDR2 SQIVND (reference sequence). The ends were cut back, 3 bases at V and 3 bases at J, with 15 bases in the middle. The CDR3 consists of 15 residues. CDR3: CASSILQGENYEQYF. The DNA for the CDR3 is TGTGCCAGTAGTATTTTACAGGGTGAAAACTACGAGCAGTACTTC.

This chain connects TRBV5-1 to TRBJ1-2; TRBD1 might be the D (6 bases). The V gene's germline CDR1 is SGHRS and CDR2 YFSETQ. The CDR3 covers 14 residues. Deletions cut 4 bases from V and 5 bases from J, with 15 bases between. The CDR3 DNA is TGCGCCAGCAGCCTGGGACAAGAGGGTTATGGCTACACCTTC. Translating it yields CASSLGQEGYGYTF.

The CDR3 sequence is CASSESPEPYGYTF. The CDR3 DNA follows: TGTGCCAGCAGTGAAAGCCCGGAGCCCTATGGCTACACCTTC. This chain joins TRBV6-1 and TRBJ1-2; D not certain. The germline V gene has CDR1 MNHNS and CDR2 SASEGT. Trimming took off 2 bases at V and 4 bases at J, with 11 bases between the two ends. The CDR3 is 14 residues long.

V usage is TRBV14 and J usage is TRBJ1-2; 10 nucleotides agree with TRBD1. The CDR3 covers 16 residues. CDR1 SGHDN and CDR2 FVKESK come from the germline V gene. The J segment lost 5 bases and the V segment lost 3 bases, leaving 9 bases of the junction unmatched. The CDR3 loop reads CASSQEGQGGRYGYTF. The CDR3 nucleotides read TGTGCCAGCAGCCAGGAAGGACAGGGGGGGCGATATGGCTACACCTTC.

The chain combines TRBV7-9 with TRBJ1-2; D remains ambiguous. Trimming stripped 4 bases from V and 2 bases from J, with 11 bases between. The CDR3 consists of 14 residues. Germline V gene data show CDR1 as SEHNR and CDR2 as FQNEAQ (reference sequence). The CDR3 is CASSSAGPNYGYTF. The CDR3 nucleotides read TGTGCCAGCAGCTCCGCCGGACCGAACTATGGCTACACCTTC.

The chain links TRBV18 to TRBJ2-5; TRBD1 matches 7 bases. In germline, CDR1 is KGHSH, CDR2 LQKENI. The CDR3 is 15 amino acids. Trimming cost V 2 bases and J 5 bases; bases outside gene matches: 8. The CDR3 here is CASSPGQGVGETQYF. CDR3 DNA: TGTGCCAGCTCACCAGGTCAGGGGGTCGGGGAGACCCAGTACTTC.

This clonotype was seen more than once but under ten times. The J gene is TRBJ1-2, the V gene TRBV6-5; no reliable D call. The CDR3 extends over 13 amino acids. Trimming left V 4 bases short and J 4 bases short, with 10 bases between. Germline values: CDR1 MNHEY, CDR2 SVGAGI. The CDR3 loop is CASSSAGSYGYTF. The CDR3 coding sequence is TGTGCCAGCAGTTCCGCGGGGAGCTATGGCTACACCTTC.

CDR3 nucleotide sequence: TGCGCCAGCAGTGAGCCGAGCTGGGACAGGGGCGAGCCTAACTATGGCTACACCTTC. It translates to CASSEPSWDRGEPNYGYTF. V usage is TRBV10-1 and J usage is TRBJ1-2, with 10 nucleotides matching TRBD1. The CDR3 runs to 19 residues. The trim removed 2 bases at V and 0 bases at J, leaving 12 bases unmatched. CDR1 and CDR2 from the germline V gene are WNHNN and SYGVQD (reference sequence).

This clonotype was seen a handful of times. This sequence joins TRBV7-9 and TRBJ2-3, with 8 bases that match TRBD2. The J segment lost 2 bases and the V segment lost 5 bases, leaving 6 bases of the junction unmatched. In germline, CDR1 is SEHNR, CDR2 FQNEAQ (reference sequence). CDR3 length: 15 amino acids. This CDR3 reads CASSRIAGYTDTQYF. The CDR3 nucleotides read TGTGCCAGCAGCAGGATAGCGGGGTACACAGATACGCAGTATTTT.

The V gene is TRBV7-8, the J gene TRBJ2-3; 11 bases align to TRBD2. Per germline, CDR1 SGHVS and CDR2 FQNEAQ. The CDR3 spans 15 residues. V lost 4 bases to trimming and J lost 6 bases; unmatched junction nucleotides: 6. The CDR3 coding sequence is TGTGCCAGCAGCTCTTTAGCGGGGGGGCCGGATACGCAGTATTTT. It specifies CASSSLAGGPDTQYF.

The chain employs TRBV19 and TRBJ1-1; weak D call: TRBD1 (6 bases). The CDR3 consists of 15 residues. Germline CDR1 is LNHDA and CDR2 is SQIVND (reference sequence). The ends were cut back, 5 bases at V and 2 bases at J, with 15 bases in the middle. As DNA, the CDR3 is TGTGCCAGTAGTCGGGGGGCAGGGTTCAACACTGAAGCTTTCTTT. Its protein product is CASSRGAGFNTEAFF.

This chain links TRBV6-1 with TRBJ1-4; D remains ambiguous. Trimming removed 0 bases at V and 11 bases at J, with 10 bases between. CDR1 MNHNS and CDR2 SASEGT come from the germline V gene. CDR3 length: 13 amino acids. In nucleotides, the CDR3 is TGTGCCAGCAGTGAAGCGCTTCGTAGGAAACTGTTTTTT. Translating it yields CASSEALRRKLFF.

This chain uses TRBV6-1 with TRBJ1-2, with TRBD1 identical over 7 bases. V was pared by 6 bases and J by 3 bases, with 4 bases of the junction left unmatched. The CDR3 consists of 13 residues. The germline V gene has CDR1 MNHNS and CDR2 SASEGT. The CDR3 sequence is CASRGGTDYGYTF. The CDR3 DNA sequence: TGTGCCAGCAGGGGCGGGACAGACTATGGCTACACCTTC.